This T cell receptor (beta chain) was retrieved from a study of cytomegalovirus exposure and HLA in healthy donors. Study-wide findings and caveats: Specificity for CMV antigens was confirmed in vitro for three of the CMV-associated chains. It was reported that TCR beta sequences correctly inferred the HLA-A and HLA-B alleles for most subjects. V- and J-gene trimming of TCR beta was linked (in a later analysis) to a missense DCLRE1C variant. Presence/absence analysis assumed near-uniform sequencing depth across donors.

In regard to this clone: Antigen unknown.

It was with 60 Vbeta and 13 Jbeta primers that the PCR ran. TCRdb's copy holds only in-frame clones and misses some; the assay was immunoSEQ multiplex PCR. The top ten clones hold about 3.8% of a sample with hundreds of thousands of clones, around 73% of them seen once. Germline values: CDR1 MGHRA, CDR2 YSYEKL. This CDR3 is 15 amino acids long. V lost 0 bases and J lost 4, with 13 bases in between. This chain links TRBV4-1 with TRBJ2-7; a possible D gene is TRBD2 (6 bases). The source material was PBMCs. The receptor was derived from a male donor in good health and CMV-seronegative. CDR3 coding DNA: TGCGCCAGCAGCCAAGAATCCCGGGAGTGGTACGAGCAGTACTTC. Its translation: CASSQESREWYEQYF.